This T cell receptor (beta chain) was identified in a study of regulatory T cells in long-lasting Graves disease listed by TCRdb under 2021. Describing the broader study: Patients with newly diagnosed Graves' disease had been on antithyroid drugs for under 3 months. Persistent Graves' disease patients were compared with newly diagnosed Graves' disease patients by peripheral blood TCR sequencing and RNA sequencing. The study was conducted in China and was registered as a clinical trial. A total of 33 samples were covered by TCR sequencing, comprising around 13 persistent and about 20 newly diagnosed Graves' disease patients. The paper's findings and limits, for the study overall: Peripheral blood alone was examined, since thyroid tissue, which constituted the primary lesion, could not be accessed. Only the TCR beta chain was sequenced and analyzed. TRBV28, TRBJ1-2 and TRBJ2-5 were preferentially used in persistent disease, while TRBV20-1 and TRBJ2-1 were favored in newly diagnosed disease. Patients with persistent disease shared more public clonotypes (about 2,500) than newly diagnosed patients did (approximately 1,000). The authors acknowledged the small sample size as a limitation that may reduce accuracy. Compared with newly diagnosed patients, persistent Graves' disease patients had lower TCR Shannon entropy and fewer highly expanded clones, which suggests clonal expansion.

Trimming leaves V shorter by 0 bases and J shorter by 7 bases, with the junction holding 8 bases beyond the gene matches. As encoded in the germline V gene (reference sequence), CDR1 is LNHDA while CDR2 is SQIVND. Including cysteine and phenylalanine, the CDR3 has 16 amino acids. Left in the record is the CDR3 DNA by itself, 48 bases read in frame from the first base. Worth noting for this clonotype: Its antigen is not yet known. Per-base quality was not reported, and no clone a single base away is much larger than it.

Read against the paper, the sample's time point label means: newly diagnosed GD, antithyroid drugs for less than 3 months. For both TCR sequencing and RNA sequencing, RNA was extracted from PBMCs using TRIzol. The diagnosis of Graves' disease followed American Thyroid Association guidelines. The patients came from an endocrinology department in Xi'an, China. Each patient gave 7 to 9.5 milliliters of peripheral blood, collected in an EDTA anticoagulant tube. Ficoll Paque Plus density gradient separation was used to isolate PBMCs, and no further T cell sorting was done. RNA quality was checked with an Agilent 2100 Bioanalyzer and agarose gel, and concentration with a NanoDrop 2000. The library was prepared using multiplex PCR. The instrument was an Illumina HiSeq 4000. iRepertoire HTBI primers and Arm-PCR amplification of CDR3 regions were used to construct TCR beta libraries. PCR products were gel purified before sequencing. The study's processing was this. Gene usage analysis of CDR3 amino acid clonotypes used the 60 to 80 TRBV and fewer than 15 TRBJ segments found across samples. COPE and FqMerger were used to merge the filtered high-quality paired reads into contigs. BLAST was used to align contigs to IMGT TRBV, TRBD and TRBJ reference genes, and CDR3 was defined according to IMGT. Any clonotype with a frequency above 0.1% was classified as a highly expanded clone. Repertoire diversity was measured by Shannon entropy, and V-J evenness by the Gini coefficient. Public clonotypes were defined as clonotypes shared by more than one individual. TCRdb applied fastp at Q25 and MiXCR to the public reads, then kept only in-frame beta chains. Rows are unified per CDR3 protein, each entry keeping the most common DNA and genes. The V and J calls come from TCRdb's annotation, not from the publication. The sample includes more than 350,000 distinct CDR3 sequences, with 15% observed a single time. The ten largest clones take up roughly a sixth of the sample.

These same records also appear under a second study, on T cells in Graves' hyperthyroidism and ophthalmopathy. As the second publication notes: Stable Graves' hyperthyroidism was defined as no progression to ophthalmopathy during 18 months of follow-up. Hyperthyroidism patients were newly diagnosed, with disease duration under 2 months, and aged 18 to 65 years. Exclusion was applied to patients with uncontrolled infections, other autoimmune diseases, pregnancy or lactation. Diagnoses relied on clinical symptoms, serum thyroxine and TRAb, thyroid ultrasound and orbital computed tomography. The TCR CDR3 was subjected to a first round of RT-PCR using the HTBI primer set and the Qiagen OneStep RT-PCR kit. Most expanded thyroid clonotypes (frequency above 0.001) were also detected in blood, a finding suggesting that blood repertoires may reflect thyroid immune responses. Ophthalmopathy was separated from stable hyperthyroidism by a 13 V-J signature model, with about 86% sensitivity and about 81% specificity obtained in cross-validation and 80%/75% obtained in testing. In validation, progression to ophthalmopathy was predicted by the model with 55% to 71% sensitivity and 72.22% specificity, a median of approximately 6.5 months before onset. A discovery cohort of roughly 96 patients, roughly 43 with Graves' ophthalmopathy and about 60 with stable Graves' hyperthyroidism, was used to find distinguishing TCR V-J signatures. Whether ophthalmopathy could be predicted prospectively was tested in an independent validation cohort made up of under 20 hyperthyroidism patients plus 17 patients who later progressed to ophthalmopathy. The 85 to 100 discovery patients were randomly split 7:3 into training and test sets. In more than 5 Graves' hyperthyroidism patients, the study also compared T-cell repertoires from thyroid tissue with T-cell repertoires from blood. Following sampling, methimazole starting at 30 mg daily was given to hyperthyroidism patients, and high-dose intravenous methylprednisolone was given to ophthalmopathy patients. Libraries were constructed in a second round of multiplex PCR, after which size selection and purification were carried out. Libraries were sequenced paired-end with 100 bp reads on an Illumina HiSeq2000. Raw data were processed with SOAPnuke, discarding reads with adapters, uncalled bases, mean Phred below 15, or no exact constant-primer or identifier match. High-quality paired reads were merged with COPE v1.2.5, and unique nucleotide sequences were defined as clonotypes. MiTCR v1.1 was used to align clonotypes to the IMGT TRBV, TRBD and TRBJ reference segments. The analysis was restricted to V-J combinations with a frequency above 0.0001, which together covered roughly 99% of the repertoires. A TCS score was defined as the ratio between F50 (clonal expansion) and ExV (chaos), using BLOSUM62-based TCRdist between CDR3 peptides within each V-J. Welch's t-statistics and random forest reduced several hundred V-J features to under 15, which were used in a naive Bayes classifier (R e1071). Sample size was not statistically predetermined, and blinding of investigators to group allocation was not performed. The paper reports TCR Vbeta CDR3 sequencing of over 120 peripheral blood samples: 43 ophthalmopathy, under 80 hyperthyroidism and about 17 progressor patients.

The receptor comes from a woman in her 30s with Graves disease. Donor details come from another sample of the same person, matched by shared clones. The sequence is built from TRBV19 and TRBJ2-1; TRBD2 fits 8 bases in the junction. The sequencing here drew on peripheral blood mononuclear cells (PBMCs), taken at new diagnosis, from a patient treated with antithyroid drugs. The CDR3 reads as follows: CASSIDRSGSQNEQFF. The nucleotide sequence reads TGTGCCAGTAGTATAGATCGAAGCGGGAGTCAGAATGAGCAGTTCTTC.